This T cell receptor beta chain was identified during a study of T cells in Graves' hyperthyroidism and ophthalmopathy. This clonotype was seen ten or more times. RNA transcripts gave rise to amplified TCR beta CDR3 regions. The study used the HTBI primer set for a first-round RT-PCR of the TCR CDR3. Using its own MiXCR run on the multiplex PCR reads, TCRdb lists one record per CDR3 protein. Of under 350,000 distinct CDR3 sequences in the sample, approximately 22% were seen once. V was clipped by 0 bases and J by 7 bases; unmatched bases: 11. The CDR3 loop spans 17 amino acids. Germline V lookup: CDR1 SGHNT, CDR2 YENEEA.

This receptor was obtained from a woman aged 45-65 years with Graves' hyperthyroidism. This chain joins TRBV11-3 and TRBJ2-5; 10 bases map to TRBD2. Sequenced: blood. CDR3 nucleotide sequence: TGTGCCAGCAGCTTAGAGGGCCTAGCGGGAGTTTGGGTGACCCAGTACTTC. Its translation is CASSLEGLAGVWVTQYF.